This T cell receptor (beta chain) was obtained from a study of immune characteristics of hereditary and idiopathic chronic pancreatitis. General notes on the study: Local immune cells and TCRbeta repertoires in the pancreas were profiled in this study for hereditary and idiopathic chronic pancreatitis, with control organ donor pancreases used for comparison. In total, 5 control pancreases, about seven hereditary chronic pancreatitis pancreases and roughly six idiopathic chronic pancreatitis pancreases underwent TCRbeta sequencing. Minimal in vitro experimental manipulation of pancreas-infiltrating T cells was the reason the gDNA-based approach was selected.

Overall results and qualifications from the work: Hereditary and idiopathic chronic pancreatitis differed in Vbeta-Jbeta gene family usage, including TRBV10, TRBV19, TRBV23 and TRBV5. Compared with controls, both chronic pancreatitis groups had significantly higher TCRbeta repertoire diversity and lower clonality. Because patient tissue could be obtained only at the time of TPIAT, immune findings may have been influenced by differences in disease duration. Numbers of productive TCR rearrangements correlated positively with disease severity scores among over 10 chronic pancreatitis patients. The study did not include chronic pancreatitis caused by alcohol use.

Chronic pancreatitis pancreas tissue was obtained from patients undergoing total pancreatectomy with islet autotransplantation (TPIAT). None of the chronic pancreatitis patients included in the study had a known history of diabetes. Genomic DNA was extracted directly from bulk pancreas tissue, without T cell sorting, for TCRbeta sequencing. Pancreas tissues from patients and organ donors were collected consecutively at two US centers. The CDR3 runs 14 amino acids, cysteine and phenylalanine included. The read is trimmed to its CDR3 DNA, 42 bases read in frame from base 1. Cut back by 5 bases and 4 bases, the V and J ends lie 12 bases apart. CDR1 and CDR2 are read off the germline V gene as MNHEY and SVGAGI. As concerns this clone: It has no known antigen specificity. No much larger clonotype is one base removed from it; base qualities were not supplied.

Library creation used the immunoSEQ multiplex PCR assay. The TCRbeta CDR3 region and neighboring sequences were amplified from pancreatic genomic DNA and then sequenced. Concerning the study's data processing: Repertoire diversity was assessed as a mean normalized Shannon-Wiener index, together with productive clonality and counts of productive rearrangements. The nonparametric Mann-Whitney U test was used to compare repertoire metrics between the control and chronic pancreatitis groups. Shared clonotypes were defined as CDR3beta sequences with identical amino acid composition and length across subjects. The immuneACCESS repertoire file appears here via TCRdb, limited to in-frame rearrangements. These files lack a portion of the clones; in checked studies, under half of the deficit traces to unresolved V genes, and the cause of the others is not known. Clone size and V and J calls were adopted from that table, with D and trimming inferred from the DNA. This sample gives 11,000 to 15,000 clones in total; over 70% of them show up just once. Jointly, the top ten make up 14% of the sample.

The chain uses TRBV6-5 and TRBJ1-5; the D gene is unclear. The sequencing input was pancreas tissue with hereditary chronic pancreatitis. This TCR was recovered from a human donor with chronic pancreatitis. Read as DNA, the sequence is TGTGCCAGCAGTAAGGGAGGGAGGAATCAGCCCCAGCATTTT. Its translation is CASSKGGRNQPQHF.